The 22 T cell receptor beta chains in this list originate from one sample, sequenced in a study of blood T cells in healthy people across ages. A second PCR of roughly 6 to 12 cycles used a sample-barcoded 5' primer and a J-beta primer mix. TCRdb fed the 5' RACE reads into MiXCR, producing one record per CDR3 protein. In the table there are some 750,000 distinct CDR3 sequences, about a fifth of which are singletons. Sample: blood. All receptors derive from a man between 65 and 85 years old in good health.

The rearrangement links TRBV7-9 to TRBJ2-7; D unclear. The CDR3 is made up of 12 amino acids. Germline V gives CDR1 SEHNR, CDR2 FQNEAQ (reference sequence). Trimming removed 1 base from V and 7 bases from J, with 8 bases in between. In DNA form, the CDR3 reads TGTGCCAGCAGCTTAGGCCTACGTGAGCAGTACGTC. It codes for CASSLGLREQYV.

V gene TRBV20-1 combines with J gene TRBJ1-2, with no clear D. The CDR3 is 10 amino acids. The germline V gene has CDR1 DFQATT and CDR2 SNEGSKA (reference sequence). Trimming stripped 5 bases from V and 8 bases from J, with 9 bases between. The CDR3 sequence is CSARSDGYTF. CDR3 bases: TGCAGTGCTCGCTCGGACGGCTACACCTTC.

This clonotype turned up a few times. This rearrangement joins TRBV20-1 to TRBJ2-7; D might be TRBD2 (5 bases). The CDR3 consists of 14 residues. In germline, CDR1 is DFQATT, CDR2 SNEGSKA (reference sequence). V lost 6 bases, J lost 3 bases, and 18 bases lay in between. CDR3: CSAVPRPGNYEQYF. The CDR3 nucleotides are TGCAGTGCCGTCCCCAGACCGGGAAACTACGAGCAGTACTTC.

The DNA of the CDR3 is TGCAGTGCTAGGGTCCGGGGATACGGGGCCGGGGAGCTGTTTTTT. Amino acids: CSARVRGYGAGELFF. This chain links TRBV20-1 with TRBJ2-2, with a possible D match to TRBD2 (5 bases). Germline V CDR1 and CDR2: DFQATT, SNEGSKA (reference sequence). V was trimmed by 3 bases and J by 6 bases, leaving 17 bases between them. The CDR3 loop spans 15 amino acids.

The CDR3 is CSVVWGNEKLFF. The CDR3 DNA sequence: TGCAGCGTTGTATGGGGGAATGAAAAACTGTTTTTT. The chain links TRBV29-1 to TRBJ1-4, with D perhaps matching TRBD1 (5 bases). The CDR3 extends over 12 amino acids. Trimming removed 4 bases at V and 5 bases at J, with 8 bases between. Germline V gene lookup returns CDR1 SQVTM and CDR2 ANQGSEA.

The rearrangement joins TRBV20-1 to TRBJ1-1; no definite D call. The V end was cut by 6 bases, the J end by 0 bases, with 11 bases between. CDR1 and CDR2 from the germline V gene are DFQATT and SNEGSKA (reference sequence). The CDR3 has 13 amino acids. CDR3 nucleotides: TGCAGTGCGTCCGTTCTTATGAACACTGAAGCTTTCTTT. Protein product: CSASVLMNTEAFF.

This clonotype was counted only a few times. This chain uses TRBV7-9 with TRBJ2-3; the D is unclear. V was pared by 1 base and J by 5 bases, with 10 bases between. Germline loops: CDR1 SEHNR, CDR2 FQNEAQ (reference sequence). The CDR3 totals 14 residues. The CDR3 DNA follows: TGTGCCAGCAGCTTAGGTGACAAGGGAGATACGCAGTATTTT. Amino acid sequence: CASSLGDKGDTQYF.

The chain links TRBV5-1 to TRBJ2-2; a possible D gene is TRBD2 (6 bases). CDR1 is SGHRS and CDR2 is YFSETQ in the germline V gene. Trimming left V 4 bases short and J 4 bases short, with 17 bases between. There are 16 residues in the CDR3. For the CDR3, the DNA is TGCGCCAGCAGCGCGGTAGCGGAGCGAGTCACCGGGGAGCTGTTTTTT. Amino acid sequence: CASSAVAERVTGELFF.

This clonotype has more than one count but fewer than ten. The chain combines TRBV7-2 with TRBJ2-3, with TRBD1 as a possible D gene (6 bases). The CDR3 extends over 13 amino acids. Germline assignment: CDR1 SGHTA and CDR2 FQGNSA. Trimming left V 1 base short and J 7 bases short, with 9 bases between. The CDR3 DNA follows: TGTGCCAGCAGCTTAGACAGGGTAAATACGCAGTATTTT. Its translation: CASSLDRVNTQYF.

This clonotype was recorded once. This chain joins TRBV12-3 or TRBV12-4 and TRBJ1-1; the D gene is possibly TRBD1 (5 bases). The V gene lost 2 bases and the J gene lost 10 bases, with 17 bases spanning the gap. This CDR3 has 14 amino acids. CDR3 residues: CASSLPGHPSGAFF. The CDR3, as DNA: TGTGCCAGCAGTTTACCCGGACACCCTAGTGGAGCTTTCTTT.

About this clonotype itself: A junction boundary mismatches the germline segment, possibly from a read error. This chain links TRBV6-5 with TRBJ1-1; D is ambiguous. Germline CDR1 is MNHEY and CDR2 is SVGAGI. CDR3 length: 17 residues. As DNA, the CDR3 is TGTGTCAGCAGTTACTCTGGGCTGGGGAAACCGAACACTGAAGCTTTCTTT. Translation gives CVSSYSGLGKPNTEAFF.

This clonotype was counted a few times. The V call is TRBV4-3, the J call TRBJ2-2; D remains ambiguous. This CDR3 comprises 15 residues. Germline V gives CDR1 LGHNA, CDR2 YSLEER. Deletions cut 4 bases from V and 6 bases from J, with 15 bases between. The CDR3 DNA is TGCGCCAGCAGCCTCCTGAATTTGGGCTCCGGGGAGCTGTTTTTT. Its protein product is CASSLLNLGSGELFF.

V is TRBV12-3 or TRBV12-4 and J is TRBJ2-1; 12 bases fit TRBD2. CDR3 length: 16 residues. J gave up 9 bases and V 4 bases, and 10 bases lay outside the gene matches. CDR3 loop: CASSSPRLAGAGEQFF. CDR3 coding DNA: TGTGCCAGCAGTTCACCCAGACTAGCGGGAGCTGGTGAGCAGTTCTTC.

The V and J genes are TRBV7-8 and TRBJ1-2, with a weak D call TRBD1 (5 bases). This CDR3 is 16 amino acids long. CDR1 SGHVS and CDR2 FQNEAQ come from the germline V gene. V was shortened by 1 base and J by 4 bases, with 16 bases between the two germline ends. This chain's CDR3 is CASSLGVWGETYGYTF. In DNA form, the CDR3 reads TGTGCCAGCAGCTTAGGTGTCTGGGGGGAAACCTATGGCTACACCTTC. The full variable domain, completed using reference TRBV7-8 and TRBJ1-2, is GAGVSQSPRYKVAKRGQDVALRCDPISGHVSLFWYQQALGQGPEFLTYFQNEAQLDKSGLPSDRFFAERPEGSVSTLKIQRTQQEDSAVYLCASSLGVWGETYGYTFGSGTRLTVV.

The chain is built from TRBV20-1 and TRBJ2-1; D possibly corresponds to TRBD2 (6 bases). The CDR3 runs 17 residues. V dropped 6 bases and J dropped 1 base, with 22 bases sitting between them. Germline V gives CDR1 DFQATT, CDR2 SNEGSKA (reference sequence). For the CDR3, the DNA is TGCAGTGCGCCGCCCCTTGACGGGACTCGATCCTACAATGAGCAGTTCTTC. Amino acids: CSAPPLDGTRSYNEQFF.

This clonotype was seen more than once but under ten times. The chain carries TRBV5-1 and TRBJ2-7, with TRBD2 identical over 12 bases. Germline-derived CDR1 and CDR2 are SGHRS and YFSETQ. V lost 4 bases, J lost 1 base, and 3 bases stayed unmatched. The CDR3 is 15 residues long. CDR3 amino acids: CASSIGTSGSYEQYF. The CDR3 nucleotides read TGCGCCAGCAGCATCGGGACTAGCGGGTCCTACGAGCAGTACTTC.

This clonotype showed up just a few times. V gene TRBV2 combines with J gene TRBJ1-1, with D possibly matching TRBD1 (5 bases). This CDR3 has 14 residues. CDR1 SNHLY and CDR2 FYNNEI come from the germline V gene. Trimming left V 6 bases short and J 2 bases short, with 13 bases between. CDR3: CASRVGVGNTEAFF. The CDR3 DNA reads as TGTGCCAGCAGGGTAGGGGTCGGAAACACTGAAGCTTTCTTT.

J is TRBJ2-2 and V is TRBV18; TRBD1 matches 11 bases. The CDR3 runs to 17 residues. Trimming at V came to 3 bases and at J to 4 bases, leaving 7 bases not matched to a gene. Germline V gene lookup returns CDR1 KGHSH and CDR2 LQKENI. CDR3 in amino acids: CASSPQGQGASTGELFF. The CDR3 region has the DNA TGTGCCAGCTCACCCCAAGGACAGGGGGCGAGCACCGGGGAGCTGTTTTTT.

The chain joins TRBV13 to TRBJ2-1; 7 positions match TRBD1. The DNA matches TRBJ2-7 better at its end, which makes the J call doubtful. The CDR3 sequence is 18 residues long. Germline values: CDR1 PRHDT, CDR2 FYEKMQ (reference sequence). CDR3 amino acids: CASSSRAFGTERFYEQYV. CDR3 coding DNA: TGTGCCAGCAGCTCCAGAGCTTTCGGGACAGAGCGATTCTACGAGCAGTACGTC.

CDR3 in DNA: TGTGCCAGCAGTTTTTGGGGGAGGCAGCCCTACGAGCAGTACTTC. This codes for CASSFWGRQPYEQYF. This chain connects TRBV27 to TRBJ2-7; a weak D match, TRBD2 (6 bases). The CDR3 sequence is 15 residues long. Germline CDR1 reads MNHEY; CDR2 reads SMNVEV (reference sequence). The V gene lost 3 bases and the J gene lost 2 bases, with 14 bases spanning the gap.

The J gene is TRBJ2-7, the V gene TRBV2; D possibly matches TRBD1 or TRBD2 (7 bases each). The DNA end is more similar to TRBJ2-5, so the J call may be wrong. The CDR3 covers 13 residues. The germline V gene encodes CDR1 SNHLY and CDR2 FYNNEI. CDR3 sequence (DNA): TGTGCCAGCACCAACAGGGGAGGGGAGACCCAGTACTTC. This codes for CASTNRGGETQYF.

V is TRBV5-1 and J is TRBJ1-1; D remains ambiguous. The germline CDR1 and CDR2 sequences are SGHRS and YFSETQ. V lost 0 bases, J lost 1 base, and 4 bases lay in between. This CDR3 is 13 amino acids long. Written as DNA, the CDR3 is TGCGCCAGCAGCTTGGCCAAGAACACTGAAGCTTTCTTT. Its protein product is CASSLAKNTEAFF.